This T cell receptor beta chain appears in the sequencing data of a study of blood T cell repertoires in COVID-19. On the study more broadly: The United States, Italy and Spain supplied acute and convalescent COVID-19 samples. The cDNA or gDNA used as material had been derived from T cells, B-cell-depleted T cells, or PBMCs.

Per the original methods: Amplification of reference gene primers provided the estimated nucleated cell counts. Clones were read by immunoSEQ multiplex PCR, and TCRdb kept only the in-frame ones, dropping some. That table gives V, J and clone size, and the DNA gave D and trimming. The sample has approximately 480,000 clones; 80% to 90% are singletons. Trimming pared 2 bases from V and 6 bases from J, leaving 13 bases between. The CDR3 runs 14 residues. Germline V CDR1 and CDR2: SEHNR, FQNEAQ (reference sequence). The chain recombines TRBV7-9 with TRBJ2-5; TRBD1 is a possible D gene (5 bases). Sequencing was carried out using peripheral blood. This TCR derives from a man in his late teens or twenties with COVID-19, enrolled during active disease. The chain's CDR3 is CASSLQGTQKTQYF. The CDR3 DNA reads TGTGCCAGCAGCTTACAGGGAACCCAGAAGACCCAGTACTTC.